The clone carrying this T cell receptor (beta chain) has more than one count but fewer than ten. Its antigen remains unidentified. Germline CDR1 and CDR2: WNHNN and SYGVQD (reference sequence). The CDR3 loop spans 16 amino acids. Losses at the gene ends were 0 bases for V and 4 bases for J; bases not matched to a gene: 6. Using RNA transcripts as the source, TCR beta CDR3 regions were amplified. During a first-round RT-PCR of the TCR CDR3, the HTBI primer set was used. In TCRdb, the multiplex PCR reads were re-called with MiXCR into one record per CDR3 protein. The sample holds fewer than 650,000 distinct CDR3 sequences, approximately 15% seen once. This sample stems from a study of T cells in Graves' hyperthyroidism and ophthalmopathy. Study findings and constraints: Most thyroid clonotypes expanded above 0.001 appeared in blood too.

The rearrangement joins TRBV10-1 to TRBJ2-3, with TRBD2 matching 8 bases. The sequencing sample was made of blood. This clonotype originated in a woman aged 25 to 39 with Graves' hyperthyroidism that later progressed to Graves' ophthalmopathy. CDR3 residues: CASSESLTSEPDTQYF. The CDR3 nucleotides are TGCGCCAGCAGTGAGTCCCTGACTAGCGAGCCAGATACGCAGTATTTT.